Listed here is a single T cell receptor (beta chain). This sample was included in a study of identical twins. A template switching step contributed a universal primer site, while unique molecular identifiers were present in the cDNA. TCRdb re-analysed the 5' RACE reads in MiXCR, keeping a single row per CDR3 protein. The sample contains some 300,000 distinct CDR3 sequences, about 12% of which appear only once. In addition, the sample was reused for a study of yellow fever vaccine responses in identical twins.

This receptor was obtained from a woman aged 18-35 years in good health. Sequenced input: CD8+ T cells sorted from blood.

The CDR3 DNA is TGTGCCAGCAGCTTAGCAGGAACGGAGTACAATGAGCAGTTCTTC. Translated, it gives CASSLAGTEYNEQFF. V and J are TRBV13 and TRBJ2-1; D unclear. There are 15 residues in the CDR3. Trimming left V 1 base short and J 4 bases short, with 11 bases between. The V gene's germline CDR1 is PRHDT and CDR2 FYEKMQ (reference sequence).